This T cell receptor (beta chain) was captured in a study of control samples from healthy donors and cancer patients. This clone was seen only a few times. The table came from immunoSEQ multiplex PCR; TCRdb's copy has only in-frame clones and leaves some out. The data show over 150,000 clones, roughly 94% seen once. Material for sequencing was blood. This receptor was taken from a man aged 40-49 years in good health.

CDR3 DNA: TGTGCCAGCAGTTACAGAGACAGTATGAACACTGAAGCTTTCTTT. This translates into CASSYRDSMNTEAFF. The chain links TRBV6-5 to TRBJ1-1; tentative D call: TRBD1 (5 bases). Germline-derived CDR1 and CDR2 are MNHEY and SVGAGI. There are 15 residues in the CDR3. Trimming removed 2 bases from V and 0 bases from J, with 10 bases in between.